A single sample gave rise to the 14 T cell receptor beta chains below, sequenced in a study of cytomegalovirus exposure and HLA in healthy donors. The primer mix had 60 Vbeta and 13 Jbeta primers. Sequencing used immunoSEQ multiplex PCR; TCRdb keeps in-frame clones, though not all of them. The repertoire holds about 130,000 clones, with approximately 83% as singletons. The sequenced sample consisted of PBMCs. The origin of the receptors is a girl aged 2-10 years in good health and CMV-seronegative.

The chain employs TRBV30 and TRBJ1-2; TRBD1 matches 7 bases. The CDR3 is 14 amino acids. V trimming: 1 base; J trimming: 3 bases; junction bases outside the gene matches: 5. Germline V gives CDR1 GTSNPN, CDR2 SVGIG (reference sequence). The CDR3, as DNA: TGTGCCTGGAGTGCGGACAGGTACGACTATGGCTACACCTTC. This encodes CAWSADRYDYGYTF.

The DNA for the CDR3 is TGCGCCAGCAGCTTCGACAGGGGGACTGAAGCTTTCTTT. Translating gives CASSFDRGTEAFF. This chain links TRBV5-1 with TRBJ1-1, with 9 bases identical to TRBD1. After removal of 2 bases from V and 5 bases from J, the junction contained 1 base not matched to a gene. The CDR3 loop spans 13 amino acids. The germline V gene encodes CDR1 SGHRS and CDR2 YFSETQ. Drawing the rest from reference TRBV5-1 and TRBJ1-1, the complete variable domain is KAGVTQTPRYLIKTRGQQVTLSCSPISGHRSVSWYQQTPGQGLQFLFEYFSETQRNKGNFPGRFSGRQFSNSRSEMNVSTLELGDSALYLCASSFDRGTEAFFGQGTRLTVV.

This clone has more than one count but fewer than ten. The V and J genes are TRBV6-1 and TRBJ2-7; 11 bases agree with TRBD2. The germline V gene has CDR1 MNHNS and CDR2 SASEGT. Germline trimming cut 3 bases from V and 6 bases from J; bases unmatched to any gene: 4. The CDR3 is 14 residues long. CDR3 in DNA: TGTGCCAGCAGTGACCTAGCGGGGGGAAGCGAGCAGTACTTC. Its translation: CASSDLAGGSEQYF.

This rearrangement joins TRBV6-1 to TRBJ1-1; D ambiguous. The CDR3 is 16 amino acids. Trimming took off 4 bases at V and 1 base at J, with 16 bases between the two ends. Germline loops: CDR1 MNHNS, CDR2 SASEGT. As DNA, the CDR3 is TGTGCCAGCAGTGTTTACGTCCCAGGAGGGAACACTGAAGCTTTCTTT. Translated: CASSVYVPGGNTEAFF.

J is TRBJ2-5 and V is TRBV9; 12 positions match TRBD2. CDR1 is SGDLS and CDR2 is YYNGEE in the germline V gene. V trimming: 0 bases; J trimming: 2 bases; junction bases outside the gene matches: 2. This CDR3 has 16 amino acids. The CDR3 nucleotides read TGTGCCAGCAGCGTAGGAGGGACTAGCGGGCAAGAGACCCAGTACTTC. Translation gives CASSVGGTSGQETQYF.

The rearrangement joins TRBV30 to TRBJ2-3, with D possibly TRBD2 on 6 matching bases. Trimming cost V 2 bases and J 4 bases, with 10 bases left between them. The CDR3 covers 13 residues. Germline assignment: CDR1 GTSNPN and CDR2 SVGIG (reference sequence). CDR3 DNA: TGTGCCTGGAGTCTCACGGGGGCAGATACGCAGTATTTT. As protein: CAWSLTGADTQYF.

The chain combines TRBV4-3 with TRBJ2-4, with a weak D call TRBD1 (6 bases). Trimming cost V 4 bases and J 1 base, with 20 bases left between them. The CDR3 has 18 residues. CDR1 and CDR2 (germline): LGHNA, YSLEER. The CDR3 reads CASSLKKTGSVAKNIQYF. The CDR3 region has the DNA TGCGCCAGCAGCCTCAAAAAAACAGGGTCAGTCGCCAAAAACATTCAGTACTTC.

The V call is TRBV11-2, the J call TRBJ1-1; D not resolved. The CDR3 runs 15 residues. The V gene's germline CDR1 is SGHAT and CDR2 FQNNGV. With 5 bases removed from V and 0 bases from J, the gap between germline ends came to 13 bases. In nucleotides, the CDR3 is TGTGCCAGCAGCGCCCCCGGGAACCTGAACACTGAAGCTTTCTTT. As protein: CASSAPGNLNTEAFF.

The chain is built from TRBV18 and TRBJ2-3; D might be TRBD2 (5 bases). Germline V gene sequence: CDR1 KGHSH, CDR2 LQKENI. The CDR3 loop spans 14 amino acids. Trimming cost V 3 bases and J 4 bases, with 11 bases left between them. For the CDR3, the DNA is TGTGCCAGCTCACCGGGGTCCGGGGCAGATACGCAGTATTTT. Its translation: CASSPGSGADTQYF.

This clone was found once. The CDR3 reads CASSTVGNTEAFF. CDR3 in DNA: TGCGCCAGCAGCACAGTAGGAAACACTGAAGCTTTCTTT. The chain is built from TRBV5-1 and TRBJ1-1, with D unresolved. Trimming pared 4 bases from V and 2 bases from J, leaving 9 bases between. Germline assignment: CDR1 SGHRS and CDR2 YFSETQ. The CDR3 length is 13 residues.

The CDR3 DNA reads TGTGCCAGCAGCCGAGACCCAGGGGTGACAGATACGCAGTATTTT. Residues: CASSRDPGVTDTQYF. J is TRBJ2-3 and V is TRBV5-4; maybe TRBD1 (6 bases). Germline CDR1 and CDR2: SGHNT and YYREEE (reference sequence). Trimming removed 4 bases from V and 3 bases from J, with 15 bases in between. The CDR3 is 15 amino acids.

Notes on this clone: The junction differs from germline at one of its ends, possibly a read error. Additional DNA sequences in this sample encode the identical CDR3. This chain uses TRBV19 with TRBJ2-7; 13 nucleotides line up with TRBD2. Looked up from germline, CDR1 is LNHDA and CDR2 is SQIVND (reference sequence). The length of the CDR3 is 16 residues. The CDR3 sequence is CASSPGLAGVNYEQYF. The DNA of the CDR3 is TGCGCCAGTAGTCCCGGACTAGCGGGAGTGAATTACGAGCAGTACTTC.

The table lists this clone with a few counts. V and J are TRBV7-3 and TRBJ1-1; 7 positions agree with TRBD1. V was pared by 2 bases and J by 4 bases, with 4 bases of the junction left unmatched. Germline CDR1 and CDR2: SGHTA and FQGTGA. This CDR3 has 14 residues. Here the CDR3 DNA reads TGTGCCAGCAGCTTATCGGCAGGGGGCACTGAAGCTTTCTTT. Protein product: CASSLSAGGTEAFF.

The DNA for the CDR3 is TGTGCCAGCAGCTTAAAGCGGGGGGGCACAGATACGCAGTATTTT. This encodes CASSLKRGGTDTQYF. The rearrangement uses TRBV7-2 and TRBJ2-3; 9 nucleotides line up with TRBD2. Per germline, CDR1 SGHTA and CDR2 FQGNSA. The CDR3 is made up of 15 amino acids. The trim removed 2 bases at V and 1 base at J, leaving 1 base unmatched.